The rows below give T cell receptor beta chains drawn from one sample of a study of beta chain features in type 1 diabetes. Repertoires were generated with immunoSEQ multiplex PCR, while TCRdb's copy carries only in-frame clones and drops some. This sample carries some 200,000 clones, roughly 16% of them seen once, and the ten largest clones take less than 0.09%. The sample comprised naive CD4+ T cells from blood. Receptors were obtained from a man aged 25 to 40 with type 1 diabetes. Each CDR3 is given with its conserved first and last residue. D genes are given only for firm matches. The size of a clone is reported for some rows only, either as once, few or many, or as a class for expanded clones.

- | - | TRBJ1-1 | TRBV18 | CASSPNRVGHLNTEAFF | TGTGCCAGCTCACCAAATAGGGTGGGACACCTGAACACTGAAGCTTTCTTT
- | - | TRBJ2-1 | TRBV5-1 | CASTPGEFGNEQFF | TGCGCCAGCACCCCCGGGGAGTTTGGGAATGAGCAGTTCTTC
- | - | TRBJ1-1 | TRBV9 | CASSPYNGVTEAFF | TGTGCCAGCAGCCCCTACAACGGGGTCACTGAAGCTTTCTTT
- | - | TRBJ2-7 | TRBV29-1 | CSVVSDGYEQYF | TGCAGCGTTGTTTCAGACGGCTACGAGCAGTACTTC
- | - | TRBJ2-2 | TRBV25-1 | CASSEYRNTGELFF | TGTGCCAGCAGTGAATATCGGAACACCGGGGAGCTGTTTTTT
TRBD1 | - | TRBJ2-7 | TRBV29-1 | CSAGVKGQGHEQYF | TGCAGCGCTGGGGTCAAAGGACAGGGACACGAGCAGTACTTC
- | few | TRBJ1-3 | TRBV9 | CASSAGQLSGNTIYF | TGTGCCAGCAGCGCAGGACAGCTCTCTGGAAACACCATATATTTT
- | few | TRBJ2-6 | TRBV27 | CASRTDRSPGANVLTF | TGTGCCAGCAGGACCGACAGGAGCCCTGGGGCCAACGTCCTGACTTTC
TRBD1 | - | TRBJ1-2 | TRBV4-1 | CASSQDWTGGTYGYTF | TGCGCCAGCAGCCAAGATTGGACAGGGGGGACCTATGGCTACACCTTC
- | few | TRBJ2-7 | TRBV10-3 | CAILAEREQYF | TGTGCCATCTTAGCAGAAAGAGAGCAGTACTTC
TRBD2 | few | TRBJ2-3 | TRBV6-5 | CASRSRGGSTDTQYF | TGTGCCAGCAGAAGCCGGGGGGGGAGCACAGATACGCAGTATTTT
- | - | TRBJ2-5 | TRBV7-2 | CASSLGSGLGETQYF | TGTGCCAGCAGCTTAGGATCGGGCCTGGGAGAGACCCAGTACTTC
TRBD1 | few | TRBJ2-3 | TRBV28 | CASSGTAKTDTQYF | TGTGCCAGCAGCGGGACAGCCAAGACAGATACGCAGTATTTT
TRBD2 | few | TRBJ2-7 | TRBV30 | CAWSPSPGTSVYEQYF | TGTGCCTGGAGTCCCTCTCCCGGGACTAGCGTGTACGAGCAGTACTTC
- | few | TRBJ2-1 | TRBV28 | CASGYRARYNEQFF | TGTGCCAGCGGATACAGGGCCCGGTACAATGAGCAGTTCTTC
- | few | TRBJ1-2 | TRBV30 | CAWTGYDYGYTF | TGTGCCTGGACAGGGTACGACTATGGCTACACCTTC
- | - | TRBJ2-5 | TRBV28 | CASSLSKETQYF | TGTGCCAGCAGTTTATCGAAGGAGACCCAGTACTTC
- | few | TRBJ2-3 | TRBV14 | CASSQYITDTQYF | TGTGCCAGCAGCCAGTACATCACAGATACGCAGTATTTT
TRBD1 | - | TRBJ2-3 | TRBV6-1 | CASSLDRGLDTQYF | TGTGCCAGCAGTCTGGACAGGGGGCTTGATACGCAGTATTTT
- | few | TRBJ1-2 | TRBV6-1 | CASSVRLPVGGGYTF | TGTGCCAGCAGCGTTAGACTTCCCGTCGGCGGGGGCTACACCTTC
TRBD1 | - | TRBJ2-7 | TRBV6-1 | CASSARGQGRYEQYF | TGTGCCAGCAGTGCACGGGGACAGGGAAGGTACGAGCAGTACTTC
- | - | TRBJ1-4 | TRBV15 | CATSRDAHNEKLFF | TGTGCCACCAGCAGAGATGCTCATAATGAAAAACTGTTTTTT
- | few | TRBJ2-5 | TRBV4-1 | CASSQGWGAQETQYF | TGCGCCAGCAGCCAAGGCTGGGGGGCGCAAGAGACCCAGTACTTC
- | - | TRBJ2-5 | TRBV11-2 | CASSALTGETQYF | TGTGCCAGCAGCGCTTTGACAGGAGAGACCCAGTACTTC
- | - | TRBJ2-5 | TRBV9 | CASSVSDGKETQYF | TGTGCCAGCAGCGTGTCCGACGGGAAAGAGACCCAGTACTTC
TRBD1 | - | TRBJ1-6 | TRBV9 | CASSFRTGGDSPLHF | TGTGCCAGCAGCTTCCGGACAGGGGGCGATTCACCCCTCCACTTT
- | few | TRBJ1-4 | TRBV29-1 | CSVALGATNEKLFF | TGCAGCGTTGCCCTGGGAGCAACTAATGAAAAACTGTTTTTT
- | few | TRBJ2-2 | TRBV6-5 | CASRAQGNTGELFF | TGTGCCAGCAGAGCACAGGGGAACACCGGGGAGCTGTTTTTT
TRBD2 | few | TRBJ2-1 | TRBV29-1 | CSVNGLAGDEQFF | TGCAGCGTTAATGGACTAGCGGGAGATGAGCAGTTCTTC
- | - | TRBJ1-2 | TRBV7-2 | CASSLEWIPVYGYTF | TGTGCCAGCAGCTTAGAATGGATCCCAGTCTATGGCTACACCTTC
- | few | TRBJ2-1 | TRBV30 | CAWSQSSPYNEQFF | TGTGCCTGGAGCCAATCATCGCCGTACAATGAGCAGTTCTTC
TRBD1 | few | TRBJ2-1 | TRBV29-1 | CSVLSQGSGQFF | TGCAGCGTTCTGTCACAGGGGTCGGGGCAGTTCTTC
- | few | TRBJ2-6 | TRBV2 | CASTTQGSGANVLTF | TGTGCCAGCACCACACAGGGCTCTGGGGCCAACGTCCTGACTTTC
- | few | TRBJ2-7 | TRBV30 | CAWSVRRRNYEQYF | TGTGCCTGGAGTGTACGGCGCCGTAACTACGAGCAGTACTTC
TRBD1 | - | TRBJ1-2 | TRBV29-1 | CSVDGQGRYTF | TGCAGCGTTGACGGACAGGGTCGCTACACCTTC
- | - | TRBJ2-5 | TRBV27 | CASRRGILRETQYF | TGTGCCAGCAGAAGGGGAATACTTAGAGAGACCCAGTACTTC
- | few | TRBJ2-5 | TRBV5-1 | CASSLGQKETQYF | TGCGCCAGCAGCTTGGGGCAGAAAGAGACCCAGTACTTC
TRBD2 | few | TRBJ2-5 | TRBV9 | CASSVAAGGETQYF | TGTGCCAGCAGCGTAGCGGCGGGAGGAGAGACCCAGTACTTC
- | - | TRBJ1-1 | TRBV27 | CASSRQGFQNTEAFF | TGTGCCAGCAGTAGGCAGGGCTTCCAAAACACTGAAGCTTTCTTT